The source of this T cell receptor (beta chain) is a study of esophageal squamous cell carcinoma under preoperative chemotherapy. On the study more broadly: Samples included peripheral blood T cells as well as tumor-infiltrating lymphocytes. Findings and caveats of the study: Tumor-infiltrating lymphocytes showed no significant post-chemotherapy TCR diversity increase, unlike peripheral T cells. Clonal contraction, more than amplification, hit abundant clones after paclitaxel-nedaplatin.

Time point given: before preoperative PTX-NDP chemotherapy. Patients received paclitaxel-nedaplatin as preoperative chemotherapy before surgery. CDR1 is SEHNR, CDR2 FQNEAQ, per germline (reference sequence). The CDR3 is 17 amino acids. This clonotype has a single count. Its antigen is not known. An end of the junction differs from the germline gene, which may be a read error. TCRdb independently ran MiXCR on the PCR reads; one entry per CDR3 protein. The sample has around 29,000 distinct CDR3 sequences, roughly half seen once. The rearrangement uses TRBV7-9 and TRBJ2-2; D tentatively reads TRBD1 or TRBD2 (5 bases each). This TCR was recovered from a human donor with esophageal squamous cell carcinoma. The donor label of this sample is uncertain. The material was obtained from a patient given preoperative chemotherapy. The CDR3 protein is CASGAGLGAVSTGELYF. CDR3 nucleotides: TGTGCCAGCGGCGCCGGACTCGGGGCAGTAAGCACCGGGGAGCTGTATTTT.